The clone carrying this T cell receptor gamma chain was seen more than once but under ten times. Its antigen is currently unknown. TRG repertoires were amplified with LymphoTrack primers from 200 ng of biopsy DNA. TCRdb processed the multiplex PCR reads again with the CATT caller. The data hold 2,000 to 2,500 gamma-chain clones, with around 45% observed a single time. Genomic DNA came from ten approximately 4.8-µm formalin-fixed paraffin-embedded scrolls per case. The entry originates in a study of intestinal T cells in coeliac disease. Study at large: In the TRG cohort, coeliac patients were much younger than controls. Study results and caveats: TRG clustering correctly classified most of the roughly 54 biopsies (roughly 94%). TRD kmer-based clustering correctly classified all 20 or so biopsies in training, with reported leave-one-out accuracy of roughly 90%.

CDR3 length: 12 residues. The V segment lost 6 bases and the J segment 1 base; nucleotides outside the gene matches: 3. Germline-derived CDR1 and CDR2 are EGSTGY and YDSYTSSV. This TCR was recovered from a human donor with celiac disease. This rearrangement joins TRGV4 to TRGJ1 or TRGJ2. The material sequenced was a duodenal biopsy. DNA for the CDR3: TGTGCCACCTGGAACAATTATTATAAGAAACTCTTT. Encoded protein: CATWNNYYKKLF.